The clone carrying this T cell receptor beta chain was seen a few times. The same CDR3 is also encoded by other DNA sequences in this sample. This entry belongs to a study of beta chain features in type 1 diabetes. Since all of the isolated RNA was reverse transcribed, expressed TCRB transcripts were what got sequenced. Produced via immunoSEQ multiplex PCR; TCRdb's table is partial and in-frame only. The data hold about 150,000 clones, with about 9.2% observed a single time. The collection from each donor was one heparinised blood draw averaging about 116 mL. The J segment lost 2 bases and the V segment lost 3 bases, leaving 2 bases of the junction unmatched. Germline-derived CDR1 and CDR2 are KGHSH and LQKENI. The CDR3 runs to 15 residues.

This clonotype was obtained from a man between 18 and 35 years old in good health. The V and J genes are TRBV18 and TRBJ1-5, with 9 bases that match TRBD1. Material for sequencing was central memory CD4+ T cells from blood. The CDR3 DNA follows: TGTGCCAGCTCACCGGACAGGGGTGGCAATCAGCCCCAGCATTTT. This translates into CASSPDRGGNQPQHF.